What follows are 31 T cell receptor beta chains derived from one specimen sequenced in a study of a mutant IDH1 vaccine in newly diagnosed glioma (dated by TCRdb to the early 2020s). The time point label on this specimen signifies: week 47, end of study. Each vaccine dose, consisting of 300 ug of a 20-mer mutant IDH1 peptide in Montanide, was administered subcutaneously with topical imiquimod. Their antigens are not known. The method was the immunoSEQ multiplex PCR assay. TCRdb retrieved this table from immuneACCESS and kept in-frame rearrangements only. Not all clones are present; in checked studies, unresolved V genes account for under half, and no reason is known for the remainder. This sample is represented by some 56,000 clones; over 70% of them were singletons. 5% to 6.5% of the sample is in the top ten clones. The sequencing used PBMCs, collected from a glioma patient whose treatment included an IDH1 peptide vaccine. The receptors here all came from a man aged 50 or older with glioma.

This sequence joins TRBV2 and TRBJ1-6; a weak D match, TRBD1 (5 bases). V lost 6 bases to trimming and J lost 7 bases, with 13 bases between them. The CDR3 spans 14 residues. Germline lookup yields CDR1 SNHLY and CDR2 FYNNEI. DNA of the CDR3: TGTGCCAGCAGGGGGCCTGGAGGCAATTCACCCCTCCACTTT. It codes for CASRGPGGNSPLHF.

This chain links TRBV9 with TRBJ2-5; TRBD2 matches 10 bases. The CDR3 consists of 15 residues. V shed 0 bases, J shed 7 bases, and the junction held 6 bases outside the gene matches. Germline V gene data show CDR1 as SGDLS and CDR2 as YYNGEE. The CDR3 reads CASSVGTSGQGTQYF. CDR3 bases: TGTGCCAGCAGCGTAGGGACTAGCGGCCAGGGGACCCAGTACTTC.

This chain uses TRBV27 with TRBJ1-1; D is perhaps TRBD1 (5 bases). Trimming left V 3 bases short and J 1 base short, with 9 bases between. Germline CDR1 and CDR2: MNHEY and SMNVEV (reference sequence). This CDR3 region has 14 residues. The CDR3 sequence: CASSLGGENTEAFF. In nucleotides, the CDR3 is TGTGCCAGCAGTTTGGGGGGGGAGAACACTGAAGCTTTCTTT.

The chain is built from TRBV29-1 and TRBJ2-2; 8 nucleotides line up with TRBD2. This CDR3 region has 15 residues. V lost 1 base to trimming and J lost 6 bases; unmatched junction nucleotides: 7. Germline V gene sequence: CDR1 SQVTM, CDR2 ANQGSEA. Here the CDR3 reads CSVEGVAGGAGELFF. The CDR3, as DNA: TGCAGCGTTGAAGGAGTAGCCGGGGGGGCCGGGGAGCTGTTTTTT.

This clone came up a few times. The chain is built from TRBV5-8 and TRBJ1-2, with 11 bases that match TRBD1. V shed 4 bases, J shed 3 bases, and the junction held 5 bases outside the gene matches. This CDR3 has 15 amino acids. Germline V gene lookup returns CDR1 SGHTS and CDR2 YDEGEE. CDR3 in amino acids: CASSPRTGGYYGYTF. The CDR3 DNA sequence: TGTGCCAGCAGCCCACGGACAGGGGGCTACTATGGCTACACCTTC.

The chain recombines TRBV29-1 with TRBJ2-7; 8 nucleotides align to TRBD1. With V trimmed by 4 bases and J by 4 bases, 6 bases remained unmatched. The CDR3 runs 13 residues. Per the germline V gene, CDR1 is SQVTM and CDR2 is ANQGSEA. The CDR3, as DNA: TGCAGCGTTGGCTCCAGGGGGCGGTACGAGCAGTACTTC. It codes for CSVGSRGRYEQYF.

This clone was detected only a few times. The chain couples TRBV30 to TRBJ1-1; D not certain. Per germline, CDR1 GTSNPN and CDR2 SVGIG (reference sequence). Deletions cut 3 bases from V and 3 bases from J, with 11 bases between. The CDR3 totals 13 residues. CDR3 nucleotides: TGTGCCTGGAGCGGGGAGGCGGACACTGAAGCTTTCTTT. As protein: CAWSGEADTEAFF.

The gene calls are TRBV21-1 and TRBJ1-1; the D call of TRBD1 is as the table states it, not checked on the DNA. TRBV21-1 is labeled a pseudogene. The CDR3 consists of 14 residues. CDR3 loop: CASSRDREIAEAFF. The CDR3 DNA reads TGTGCCAGCAGCAGAGACAGGGAAATAGCTGAAGCTTTCTTT.

The rearrangement joins TRBV6-1 to TRBJ2-2, with 9 positions matching TRBD1. Germline lookup yields CDR1 MNHNS and CDR2 SASEGT. After removal of 3 bases from V and 4 bases from J, the junction contained 6 bases not matched to a gene. The CDR3 contains 16 residues. The CDR3 DNA reads as TGTGCCAGCAGTGAGACCGGGACAGGGAGCACCGGGGAGCTGTTTTTT. This gives the protein CASSETGTGSTGELFF.

The gene calls are TRBV28 and TRBJ2-2, with no clear D. The CDR3 totals 11 residues. The ends were cut back, 2 bases at V and 7 bases at J, with 2 bases in the middle. Germline-derived CDR1 and CDR2 are MDHEN and SYDVKM. CDR3 nucleotide sequence: TGTGCCAGCAGTTTAGTCGGGGAGCTGTTTTTT. It yields the protein CASSLVGELFF.

This chain uses TRBV5-1 with TRBJ2-3; a possible D gene is TRBD1 (6 bases). The CDR3 extends over 14 amino acids. With 3 bases removed from V and 4 bases from J, the gap between germline ends came to 12 bases. In germline, CDR1 is SGHRS, CDR2 YFSETQ. The CDR3 is CASSSGAGADTQYF. In nucleotides, the CDR3 is TGCGCCAGCAGCTCAGGGGCTGGGGCAGATACGCAGTATTTT. Looking up the rest from reference TRBV5-1 and TRBJ2-3 gives the full variable domain: KAGVTQTPRYLIKTRGQQVTLSCSPISGHRSVSWYQQTPGQGLQFLFEYFSETQRNKGNFPGRFSGRQFSNSRSEMNVSTLELGDSALYLCASSSGAGADTQYFGPGTRLTVL.

The rearrangement links TRBV30 to TRBJ1-1; tentatively, D is TRBD1 (6 bases). V was pared by 5 bases and J by 1 base, with 11 bases between. The CDR3 totals 13 residues. Germline V lookup: CDR1 GTSNPN, CDR2 SVGIG (reference sequence). CDR3 sequence: CAWAGQQNTEAFF. The CDR3 nucleotides read TGTGCCTGGGCGGGACAACAGAACACTGAAGCTTTCTTT. The variable domain in full, completed from reference TRBV30 and TRBJ1-1, reads SQTIHQWPATLVQPVGSPLSLECTVEGTSNPNLYWYRQAAGRGLQLLFYSVGIGQISSEVPQNLSASRPQDRQFILSSKKLLLSDSGFYLCAWAGQQNTEAFFGQGTRLTVV.

The chain recombines TRBV4-2 with TRBJ2-6; unclear D gene. V lost 0 bases and J lost 0, with 9 bases in between. The germline CDR1 and CDR2 sequences are LGHNA and YNFKEQ. The CDR3 is 17 residues long. The DNA for the CDR3 is TGTGCCAGCAGCCAAGAGAAAGAAAACTCTGGGGCCAACGTCCTGACTTTC. This gives the protein CASSQEKENSGANVLTF.

V usage is TRBV10-1 and J usage is TRBJ1-1, with D maybe TRBD1 (6 bases). The CDR3 spans 14 residues. The V and J ends lost 3 bases and 1 base respectively, with 9 bases between them. Germline lookup yields CDR1 WNHNN and CDR2 SYGVQD (reference sequence). The CDR3 spells CASSEAGANTEAFF. The CDR3 coding sequence is TGCGCCAGCAGTGAAGCAGGGGCGAACACTGAAGCTTTCTTT.

The CDR3 spells CSVDPSNTEAFF. CDR3 in DNA: TGCAGCGTGGACCCCTCGAACACTGAAGCTTTCTTT. The chain is built from TRBV29-1 and TRBJ1-1, with D unclear. CDR1 and CDR2 (germline): SQVTM, ANQGSEA. The CDR3 length is 12 residues. The V gene lost 6 bases and the J gene lost 1 base, with 9 bases spanning the gap.

The chain joins TRBV27 to TRBJ1-1; D remains unclear. The V end lost 4 bases, the J end lost 4 bases, and 13 bases lay between the germline ends. Germline assignment: CDR1 MNHEY and CDR2 SMNVEV (reference sequence). This CDR3 has 14 residues. This CDR3 is CASSSILGFTEAFF. The CDR3 region has the DNA TGTGCCAGCAGTTCCATACTGGGGTTCACTGAAGCTTTCTTT.

The gene calls are TRBV29-1 and TRBJ1-1, with D maybe TRBD1 (5 bases). The V gene's germline CDR1 is SQVTM and CDR2 ANQGSEA. The CDR3 extends over 14 amino acids. The ends were cut back, 6 bases at V and 6 bases at J, with 20 bases in the middle. In DNA, the CDR3 is TGCAGCGTGAGGGAGTTCTCCTTAGGGGCTGAAGCTTTCTTT. It specifies CSVREFSLGAEAFF.

The chain uses TRBV6-6 and TRBJ2-3, with D tentatively TRBD2 (7 bases). This CDR3 spans 15 amino acids. CDR1 and CDR2 (germline): MNHNY, SVGAGI (reference sequence). V was cut by 0 bases and J by 1 base, with 8 bases left in between. CDR3 sequence: CASSYSGGGTDTQYF. As DNA, the CDR3 is TGTGCCAGCAGTTACTCAGGGGGGGGCACAGATACGCAGTATTTT.

A few counts support this clone. A much bigger clone sits one base away, suggesting this may be a read error. Other DNA sequences within the sample encode an identical CDR3. The chain links TRBV2 to TRBJ2-5; 13 bases match TRBD2. The V gene's germline CDR1 is SNHLY and CDR2 FYNNEI. CDR3 size: 15 residues. The ends lost 6 bases at V and 1 base at J; junction bases unmatched: 2. The CDR3 DNA reads as TGTGCCAGCAGGGGGACTAGCGGGGCCCAAGAGACCCAGTACTTC. Residues: CASRGTSGAQETQYF.

This clone has just one count. V and J are TRBV9 and TRBJ1-4; possibly TRBD1 for D (5 bases). Trimming took 4 bases from V and 8 from J, leaving 15 bases between them. CDR1 is SGDLS and CDR2 is YYNGEE in the germline V gene. The CDR3 consists of 14 residues. CDR3 nucleotides: TGTGCCAGCAGCAGGGGTCCGGGGGGAGAAAAACTGTTTTTT. This sequence encodes CASSRGPGGEKLFF.

This chain joins TRBV5-6 and TRBJ1-5; 7 bases line up with TRBD1. This CDR3 spans 14 amino acids. J lost 6 bases, V lost 3 bases, and 6 bases had no gene match. Germline V gives CDR1 SGHDT, CDR2 YYEEEE. CDR3 coding DNA: TGTGCCAGCAGCTCAGACAGGGAGGGTCAGCCCCAGCATTTT. Translated: CASSSDREGQPQHF.

The chain carries TRBV28 and TRBJ2-1; perhaps TRBD1 as D (7 bases). The V end lost 5 bases, the J end lost 15 bases, and 17 bases lay between the germline ends. Germline assignment: CDR1 MDHEN and CDR2 SYDVKM. The CDR3 runs 12 residues. The CDR3 here is CASSPSTGRGFF. The CDR3 DNA reads as TGTGCCAGCAGTCCATCGACAGGGCGGGGGTTCTTC.

The chain joins TRBV10-3 to TRBJ1-3; perhaps TRBD1 as D (6 bases). The germline V gene encodes CDR1 ENHRY and CDR2 SYGVKD. CDR3 length: 17 amino acids. Trimming removed 0 bases at V and 1 base at J, with 13 bases between. CDR3 in DNA: TGTGCCATCAGTGAGTCGTTGGGGGGCGCATCTGGAAACACCATATATTTT. It is translated as CAISESLGGASGNTIYF.

V gene TRBV6-6 combines with J gene TRBJ2-7; D uncertain. Trimming cost V 7 bases and J 1 base, with 14 bases left between them. CDR1 is MNHNY and CDR2 is SVGAGI in the germline V gene (reference sequence). CDR3 length: 14 residues. CDR3 sequence reads: CASKVGSGSYEQYF. CDR3 coding DNA: TGTGCCAGCAAGGTGGGATCTGGTTCCTACGAGCAGTACTTC.

The chain employs TRBV12-5 and TRBJ1-2, with 8 bases that match TRBD1. V was clipped by 6 bases and J by 4 bases; unmatched bases: 19. The CDR3 is made up of 18 amino acids. Germline V gene sequence: CDR1 LGHNT, CDR2 FRNRAP. CDR3 DNA: TGTGCTAGTGGGGTTAGGGGGGACAGGCTTCTCCAGGGCTATGGCTACACCTTC. Translation: CASGVRGDRLLQGYGYTF. The full variable domain, with the rest looked up from reference TRBV12-5 and TRBJ1-2, is DARVTQTPRHKVTEMGQEVTMRCQPILGHNTVFWYRQTMMQGLELLAYFRNRAPLDDSGMPKDRFSAEMPDATLATLKIQPSEPRDSAVYFCASGVRGDRLLQGYGYTFGSGTRLTVV.

The rearrangement links TRBV27 to TRBJ2-7; TRBD2 matches 8 bases. This CDR3 is 16 amino acids long. CDR1 and CDR2 from the germline V gene are MNHEY and SMNVEV (reference sequence). V lost 5 bases and J lost 1; bases outside the gene matches: 10. The CDR3 nucleotides are TGTGCCAGCAGTGCGCCGGGAGGGACCCGGTCCTACGAGCAGTACTTC. Its protein product is CASSAPGGTRSYEQYF.

The chain employs TRBV5-1 and TRBJ1-5; D not resolved. The V end was cut by 5 bases, the J end by 5 bases, with 17 bases between. Germline CDR1 reads SGHRS; CDR2 reads YFSETQ. The CDR3 runs to 15 residues. CDR3 amino acids: CASSRMAGPDQPQHF. The CDR3 nucleotides are TGCGCCAGCAGTAGGATGGCAGGCCCAGATCAGCCCCAGCATTTT.

The V call is TRBV6-6, the J call TRBJ1-2; D remains unclear. V lost 2 bases to trimming and J lost 9 bases, with 10 bases between them. The CDR3 sequence is 12 residues long. The germline CDR1 and CDR2 sequences are MNHNY and SVGAGI (reference sequence). Here the CDR3 DNA reads TGTGCCAGCAGTTACGCACAGTGGAGCTACACCTTC. Translating it yields CASSYAQWSYTF.

The V gene is TRBV9, the J gene TRBJ1-3; possible D gene TRBD1, 5 bases. CDR1 SGDLS and CDR2 YYNGEE come from the germline V gene. This CDR3 has 16 amino acids. Trimming cost V 4 bases and J 0 bases, with 14 bases left between them. The CDR3 DNA reads TGTGCCAGCAGCCTCACCGCGGGGCACTCTGGAAACACCATATATTTT. Amino acid sequence: CASSLTAGHSGNTIYF. Supplemented by reference TRBV9 and TRBJ1-3, the full variable domain reads DSGVTQTPKHLITATGQRVTLRCSPRSGDLSVYWYQQSLDQGLQFLIQYYNGEERAKGNILERFSAQQFPDLHSELNLSSLELGDSALYFCASSLTAGHSGNTIYFGEGSWLTVV.

The chain employs TRBV9 and TRBJ1-2; D is unresolved. Trimming removed 0 bases at V and 4 bases at J, with 10 bases between. Germline-derived CDR1 and CDR2 are SGDLS and YYNGEE. This CDR3 region has 14 residues. The CDR3 bases are TGTGCCAGCAGCGTAGGGCAGAACGCCTATGGCTACACCTTC. It translates to CASSVGQNAYGYTF.

This chain joins TRBV7-9 and TRBJ2-2; tentative D call: TRBD1 (6 bases). The germline V gene encodes CDR1 SEHNR and CDR2 FQNEAQ (reference sequence). V lost 5 bases and J lost 1, with 14 bases in between. The CDR3 is made up of 16 amino acids. CDR3 DNA: TGTGCCAGCAGCCCTCCGACAGGACGGAACACCGGGGAGCTGTTTTTT. It specifies CASSPPTGRNTGELFF.